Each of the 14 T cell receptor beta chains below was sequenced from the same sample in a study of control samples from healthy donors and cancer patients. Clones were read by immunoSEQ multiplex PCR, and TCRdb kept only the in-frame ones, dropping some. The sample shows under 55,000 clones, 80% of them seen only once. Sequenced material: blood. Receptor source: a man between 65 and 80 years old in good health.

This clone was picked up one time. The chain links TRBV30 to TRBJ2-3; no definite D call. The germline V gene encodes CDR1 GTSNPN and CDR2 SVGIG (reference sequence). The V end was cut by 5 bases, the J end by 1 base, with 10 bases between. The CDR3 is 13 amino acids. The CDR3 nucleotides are TGTGCCTGGTTAGTGGGCGGCACAGATACGCAGTATTTT. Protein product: CAWLVGGTDTQYF.

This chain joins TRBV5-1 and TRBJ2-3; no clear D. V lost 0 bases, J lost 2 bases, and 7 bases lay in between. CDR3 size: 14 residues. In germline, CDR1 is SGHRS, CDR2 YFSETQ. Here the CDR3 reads CASSLAQSTDTQYF. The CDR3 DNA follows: TGCGCCAGCAGCTTGGCCCAGTCCACAGATACGCAGTATTTT.

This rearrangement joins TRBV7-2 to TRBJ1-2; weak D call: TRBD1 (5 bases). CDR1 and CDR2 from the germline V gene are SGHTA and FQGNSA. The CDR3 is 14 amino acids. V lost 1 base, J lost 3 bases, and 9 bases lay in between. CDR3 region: CASSLVRDYYGYTF. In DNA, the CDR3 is TGTGCCAGCAGCTTAGTACGGGACTACTATGGCTACACCTTC.

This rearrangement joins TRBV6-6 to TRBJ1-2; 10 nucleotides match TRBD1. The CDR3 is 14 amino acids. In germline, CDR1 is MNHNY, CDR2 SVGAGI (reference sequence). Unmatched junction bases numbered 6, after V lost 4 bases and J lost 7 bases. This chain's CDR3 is CASSSRDRGSGYTF. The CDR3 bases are TGTGCCAGCAGTTCCAGGGACAGGGGAAGTGGCTACACCTTC.

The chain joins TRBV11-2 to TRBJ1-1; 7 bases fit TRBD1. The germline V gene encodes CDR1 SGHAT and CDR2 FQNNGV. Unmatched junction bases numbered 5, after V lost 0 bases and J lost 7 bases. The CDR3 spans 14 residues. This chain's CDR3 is CASSLEAGGVEAFF. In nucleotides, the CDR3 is TGTGCCAGCAGCTTAGAGGCAGGGGGAGTTGAAGCTTTCTTT.

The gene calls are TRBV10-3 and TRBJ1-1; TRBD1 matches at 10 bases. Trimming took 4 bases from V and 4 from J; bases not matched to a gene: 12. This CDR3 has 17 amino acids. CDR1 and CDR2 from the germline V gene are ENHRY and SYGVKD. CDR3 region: CAISGGQGWLSVTEAFF. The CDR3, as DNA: TGTGCCATCAGTGGGGGACAGGGGTGGTTGTCGGTCACTGAAGCTTTCTTT.

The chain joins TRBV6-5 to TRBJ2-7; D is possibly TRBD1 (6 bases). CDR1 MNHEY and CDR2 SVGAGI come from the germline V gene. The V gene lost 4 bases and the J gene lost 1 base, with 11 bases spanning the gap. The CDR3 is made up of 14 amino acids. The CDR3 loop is CASSLGRGSYEQYF. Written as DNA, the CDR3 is TGTGCCAGCAGTTTGGGCAGGGGATCCTACGAGCAGTACTTC.

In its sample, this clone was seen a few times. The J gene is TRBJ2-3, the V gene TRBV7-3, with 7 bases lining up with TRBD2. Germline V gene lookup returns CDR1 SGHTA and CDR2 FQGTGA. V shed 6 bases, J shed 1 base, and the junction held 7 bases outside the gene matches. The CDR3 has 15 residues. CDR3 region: CASSLQAGRTDTQYF. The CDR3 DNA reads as TGTGCCAGCAGTCTCCAAGCGGGACGCACAGATACGCAGTATTTT.

CDR3 sequence reads: CASSSGRGPANYGYTF. CDR3 in DNA: TGTGCCAGCAGTTCTGGCAGGGGTCCGGCTAACTATGGCTACACCTTC. The J gene is TRBJ1-2, the V gene TRBV2, with D maybe TRBD1 (6 bases). Trimming took 5 bases from V and 0 from J, leaving 16 bases between them. CDR1 is SNHLY and CDR2 is FYNNEI in the germline V gene. The CDR3 is 16 residues long.

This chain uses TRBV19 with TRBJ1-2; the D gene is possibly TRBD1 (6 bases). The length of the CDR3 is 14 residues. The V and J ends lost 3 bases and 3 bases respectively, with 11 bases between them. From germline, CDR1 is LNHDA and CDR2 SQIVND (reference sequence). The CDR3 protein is CASSISQGDYGYTF. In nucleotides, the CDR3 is TGTGCCAGTAGTATTTCACAGGGCGACTATGGCTACACCTTC. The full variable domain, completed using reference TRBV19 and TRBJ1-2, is DGGITQSPKYLFRKEGQNVTLSCEQNLNHDAMYWYRQDPGQGLRLIYYSQIVNDFQKGDIAEGYSVSREKKESFPLTVTSAQKNPTAFYLCASSISQGDYGYTFGSGTRLTVV.

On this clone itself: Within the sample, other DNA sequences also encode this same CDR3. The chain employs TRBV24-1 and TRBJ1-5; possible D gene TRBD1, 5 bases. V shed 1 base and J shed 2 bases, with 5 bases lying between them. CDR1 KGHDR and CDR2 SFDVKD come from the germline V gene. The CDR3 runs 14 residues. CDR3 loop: CATSDFRGNQPQHF. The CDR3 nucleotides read TGTGCCACCAGTGATTTCAGGGGCAATCAGCCCCAGCATTTT.

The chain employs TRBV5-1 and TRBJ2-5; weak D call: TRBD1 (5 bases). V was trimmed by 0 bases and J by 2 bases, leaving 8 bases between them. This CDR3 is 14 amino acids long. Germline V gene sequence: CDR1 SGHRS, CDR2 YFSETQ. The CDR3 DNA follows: TGCGCCAGCAGCTTGGGACAGAGTCAAGAGACCCAGTACTTC. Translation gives CASSLGQSQETQYF.

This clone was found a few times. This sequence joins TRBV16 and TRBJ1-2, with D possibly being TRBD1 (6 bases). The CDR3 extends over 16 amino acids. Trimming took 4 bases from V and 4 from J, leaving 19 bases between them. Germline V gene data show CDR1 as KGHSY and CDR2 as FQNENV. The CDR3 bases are TGTGCCAGCAGCCGCCCCCTTGGGGGGCTAGGCTATGGCTACACCTTC. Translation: CASSRPLGGLGYGYTF.

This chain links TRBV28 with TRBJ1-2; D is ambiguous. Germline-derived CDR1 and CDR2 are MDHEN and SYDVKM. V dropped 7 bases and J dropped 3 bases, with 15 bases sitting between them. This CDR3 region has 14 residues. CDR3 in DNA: TGTGCCAGCACCCCCGCTAGGAGGGACTATGGCTACACCTTC. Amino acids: CASTPARRDYGYTF.